The T cell receptor (beta chain) described here comes from a study of a mutant IDH1 vaccine in newly diagnosed glioma. CDR1 is MGHDK, CDR2 SYGVNS, per germline. The CDR3 has 15 residues. V lost 7 bases to trimming and J lost 3 bases; unmatched junction nucleotides: 10. Repertoires were generated with immunoSEQ multiplex PCR, while TCRdb's copy carries only in-frame clones and drops some. The sample has 50,000 to 55,000 clones, around 80% seen once; the top ten hold 5.2%. This clone was counted only a few times. Its antigen is not known. Time point given: week 5, during vaccination. The content of each vaccine dose was 300 ug of mutant IDH1 20-mer peptide, and topical imiquimod accompanied it.

The source was PBMCs, collected from a glioma patient whose treatment included an IDH1 peptide vaccine. This chain connects TRBV25-1 to TRBJ2-7; TRBD1 aligns across 9 bases. This clonotype was sampled from a man over 45 with glioma. CDR3 sequence: CASTDRTGAGYEQYF. The CDR3, as DNA: TGTGCCAGCACTGACCGGACAGGGGCAGGCTACGAGCAGTACTTC.